These 12 T cell receptor beta chains were all obtained from the same sample, sequenced in a study of radiation and T cells in renal cell carcinoma. Regarding time point: blood 4 weeks post-SBRT, at nephrectomy. Treatment meaning: 15 Gy SBRT to primary tumor, nephrectomy 4 weeks later. Libraries were prepared by immunoSEQ multiplex PCR; TCRdb keeps only in-frame clonotypes and omits some of them. In the table there are around 64,000 clones, about three quarters of which are singletons. The sequenced sample was blood, obtained from a patient whose treatment included radiotherapy and nephrectomy. These receptor sequences come from a man aged 55 to 69 with renal cell carcinoma.

The chain joins TRBV27 to TRBJ1-4, with 8 bases aligning to TRBD1. CDR1 is MNHEY and CDR2 is SMNVEV in the germline V gene (reference sequence). The ends lost 4 bases at V and 0 bases at J; junction bases unmatched: 4. The CDR3 runs 16 residues. CDR3 sequence reads: CASSSDRAATNEKLFF. CDR3 DNA sequence: TGTGCCAGCAGTTCGGACAGGGCGGCAACTAATGAAAAACTGTTTTTT.

This clone occurred once. This rearrangement joins TRBV19 to TRBJ2-1, with D hard to call. The germline V gene has CDR1 LNHDA and CDR2 SQIVND (reference sequence). The CDR3 is made up of 14 amino acids. Trimming stripped 5 bases from V and 5 bases from J, with 13 bases between. CDR3 nucleotide sequence: TGTGCCAGTAGTTGGTCGGGCGGCGACAATGAGCAGTTCTTC. Protein sequence: CASSWSGGDNEQFF.

This clone was seen only a few times. V gene TRBV10-3 combines with J gene TRBJ1-2; tentatively, D is TRBD1 (5 bases). The CDR3 loop spans 13 amino acids. V lost 8 bases to trimming and J lost 7 bases, with 17 bases between them. CDR1 and CDR2 (germline): ENHRY, SYGVKD. The CDR3: CAIRREGAGGYTF. CDR3 sequence (DNA): TGTGCCATCCGTAGAGAAGGGGCGGGTGGCTACACCTTC.

This rearrangement joins TRBV7-9 to TRBJ1-5; D is unresolved. This CDR3 is built from 17 residues. The V and J ends lost 5 bases and 6 bases respectively, with 23 bases between them. From germline, CDR1 is SEHNR and CDR2 FQNEAQ (reference sequence). CDR3 loop: CASSQSNSGAERQPQHF. The CDR3 region has the DNA TGTGCCAGCAGCCAATCCAATTCGGGCGCGGAACGTCAGCCCCAGCATTTT.

The chain couples TRBV7-2 to TRBJ2-7, with TRBD2 matching 9 bases. This CDR3 has 14 residues. From germline, CDR1 is SGHTA and CDR2 FQGNSA. J lost 4 bases, V lost 3 bases, and 4 bases had no gene match. The CDR3 loop reads CASSLDSGGYEQYF. The CDR3 region has the DNA TGTGCCAGCAGCTTGGATAGCGGGGGTTACGAGCAGTACTTC. The full variable domain, rest sourced from reference TRBV7-2 and TRBJ2-7, is GAGVSQSPSNKVTEKGKDVELRCDPISGHTALYWYRQSLGQGLEFLIYFQGNSAPDKSGLPSDRFSAERTGGSVSTLTIQRTQQEDSAVYLCASSLDSGGYEQYFGPGTRLTVT.

This clone was seen only once. The chain uses TRBV21-1 and TRBJ2-3. TRBV21-1 is classified as a pseudogene. The CDR3 is 15 residues long. The CDR3 nucleotides read TGTGCCAGCAGCAAGGGACGGTGTGGCACAGATACGCAGTATTTT. This gives the protein CASSKGRCGTDTQYF.

The V gene is TRBV14, the J gene TRBJ2-2; the D is unclear. This CDR3 comprises 13 residues. The ends were cut back, 1 base at V and 13 bases at J, with 13 bases in the middle. From germline, CDR1 is SGHDN and CDR2 FVKESK. This chain's CDR3 is CASSQALQERLFF. The CDR3, as DNA: TGTGCCAGCAGCCAAGCCCTCCAGGAAAGGCTGTTTTTT.

The rearrangement links TRBV7-9 to TRBJ2-1, with D possibly matching TRBD2 (5 bases). V was clipped by 4 bases and J by 4 bases, with 17 bases between them. In germline, CDR1 is SEHNR, CDR2 FQNEAQ (reference sequence). The CDR3 has 16 amino acids. In nucleotides, the CDR3 is TGTGCCAGCAGCTCTACCGCGGCGCGGGCGTACAATGAGCAGTTCTTC. Its protein product is CASSSTAARAYNEQFF.

The chain is built from TRBV30 and TRBJ2-5; a weak D match, TRBD1 (6 bases). Germline-derived CDR1 and CDR2 are GTSNPN and SVGIG (reference sequence). V was clipped by 3 bases and J by 1 base, with 12 bases between them. This CDR3 is 14 amino acids long. CDR3 DNA sequence: TGTGCCTGGAGCCCGACAGGCACCCAAGAGACCCAGTACTTC. This encodes CAWSPTGTQETQYF. The whole variable domain, filled in from reference TRBV30 and TRBJ2-5, reads SQTIHQWPATLVQPVGSPLSLECTVEGTSNPNLYWYRQAAGRGLQLLFYSVGIGQISSEVPQNLSASRPQDRQFILSSKKLLLSDSGFYLCAWSPTGTQETQYFGPGTRLLVL.

The rearrangement links TRBV6-5 to TRBJ2-7; D is unresolved. This CDR3 comprises 11 residues. Trimming shortened V by 5 bases and J by 11 bases, and 13 bases separated the two germline ends. The germline CDR1 and CDR2 sequences are MNHEY and SVGAGI. The CDR3 is CASSPRTWKYF. CDR3 nucleotide sequence: TGTGCCAGCAGTCCACGGACCTGGAAGTACTTC.

The V and J genes are TRBV6-5 and TRBJ1-5; D unclear. Trimming pared 7 bases from V and 7 bases from J, leaving 14 bases between. This CDR3 comprises 13 residues. CDR1 and CDR2 (germline): MNHEY, SVGAGI. The CDR3 coding sequence is TGTGCCAGCATTAAGGATGGTCGGCAGCCCCAGCATTTT. This translates into CASIKDGRQPQHF.

V and J are TRBV6-5 and TRBJ1-6; D unclear. Germline V gene sequence: CDR1 MNHEY, CDR2 SVGAGI. The CDR3 extends over 13 amino acids. V was pared by 4 bases and J by 7 bases, with 8 bases between. The CDR3 bases are TGTGCCAGCAGTTCTAAGGTGAATTCACCCCTCCACTTT. Residues: CASSSKVNSPLHF.